This TCR beta chain was retrieved from a study of vaccination and CD4 T cells after COVID-19. The wider study: Control cultures were supplied with a CEFX pool, an HIV-1 Nef pool, or no peptide at all. Study results and caveats: Vaccine-specific clones numbering 304 of 307 showed spike mono-reactivity in convalescent patients.

The study sequenced cultured CD4+ T cell DNA using the Oncomine TCR Beta short-read assay. One entry per CDR3 protein, called by TCRdb with MiXCR from the PCR reads. Of 20,000 to 25,000 distinct CDR3 sequences listed, approximately 67% are singletons. On this clonotype: Its antigen is currently unknown.

Sample treatment: roughly 11-day PBMC culture with coronavirus spike peptide pools or control peptides (ViraFEST assay). When approximately ten days of culture had elapsed, CD4+ T cells were isolated by negative selection. Sequenced material: CD4+ T cells from blood, cultured in vitro, taken after SARS-CoV-2 vaccination. This TCR was recovered from a human donor who received a COVID-19 vaccine.

The CDR3: CASSRLPSWIANEKLFF. CDR3 nucleotide sequence: TGTGCCAGCAGCCGACTGCCGTCGTGGATTGCTAATGAAAAACTGTTTTTT. V gene TRBV11-3 combines with J gene TRBJ1-4; D unclear. Trimming stripped 5 bases from V and 3 bases from J, with 19 bases between. The CDR3 extends over 17 amino acids. Germline CDR1 and CDR2: SGHNT and YENEEA.